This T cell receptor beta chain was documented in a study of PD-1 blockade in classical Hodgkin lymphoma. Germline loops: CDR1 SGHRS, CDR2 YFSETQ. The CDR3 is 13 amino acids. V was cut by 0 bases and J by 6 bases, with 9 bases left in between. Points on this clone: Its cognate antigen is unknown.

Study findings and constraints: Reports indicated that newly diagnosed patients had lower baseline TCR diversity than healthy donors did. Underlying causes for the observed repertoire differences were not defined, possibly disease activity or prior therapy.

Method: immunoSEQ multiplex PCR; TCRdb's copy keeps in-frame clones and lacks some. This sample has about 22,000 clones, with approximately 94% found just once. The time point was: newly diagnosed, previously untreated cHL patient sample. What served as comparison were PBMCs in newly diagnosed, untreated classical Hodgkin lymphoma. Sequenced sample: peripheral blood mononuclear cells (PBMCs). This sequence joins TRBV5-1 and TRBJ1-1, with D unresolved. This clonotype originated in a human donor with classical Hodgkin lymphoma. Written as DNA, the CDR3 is TGCGCCAGCAGCTTGGATGTCGTGGCTGAAGCTTTCTTT. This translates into CASSLDVVAEAFF.